What follows are 14 T cell receptor beta chains derived from one specimen sequenced in a study of blood T cell repertoires in COVID-19. Sequencing was performed with immunoSEQ multiplex PCR; in TCRdb, only in-frame clones are kept and a portion is missing. The repertoire holds tens of thousands of clones, around 89% seen once, with around 14% in the top ten. The material sequenced was peripheral blood. Receptors were obtained from a man aged 70 or older with active or convalescent COVID-19.

The CDR3, as DNA: TGTGCCAGCAGCTTAGGAGGGTCCACAAACTATGGCTACACCTTC. Translating it yields CASSLGGSTNYGYTF. The chain combines TRBV7-9 with TRBJ1-2, with D unresolved. Germline assignment: CDR1 SEHNR and CDR2 FQNEAQ (reference sequence). This CDR3 spans 15 amino acids. The V end was cut by 1 base, the J end by 2 bases, with 11 bases between.

The V call is TRBV7-2, the J call TRBJ1-3; D gene uncertain. Germline CDR1 SGHTA, CDR2 FQGNSA. The germline V and J ends were trimmed by 1 base and 4 bases, with 11 bases remaining between them. The CDR3 is 15 amino acids. The CDR3 loop reads CASSLEAAAGNTIYF. The CDR3 DNA reads as TGTGCCAGCAGCTTAGAAGCAGCGGCAGGAAACACCATATATTTT. The variable domain in full, completed from reference TRBV7-2 and TRBJ1-3, reads GAGVSQSPSNKVTEKGKDVELRCDPISGHTALYWYRQSLGQGLEFLIYFQGNSAPDKSGLPSDRFSAERTGGSVSTLTIQRTQQEDSAVYLCASSLEAAAGNTIYFGEGSWLTVV.

The chain recombines TRBV5-1 with TRBJ2-5; tentatively, D is TRBD2 (5 bases). The CDR3 runs to 16 residues. The germline V gene encodes CDR1 SGHRS and CDR2 YFSETQ. V was shortened by 0 bases and J by 4 bases, with 16 bases between the two germline ends. CDR3 bases: TGCGCCAGCAGCTTGGAGCGGACGGGTGTGGGAGAGACCCAGTACTTC. Translating it yields CASSLERTGVGETQYF. The full variable domain, in which reference TRBV5-1 and TRBJ2-5 provide the parts outside the CDR3, is KAGVTQTPRYLIKTRGQQVTLSCSPISGHRSVSWYQQTPGQGLQFLFEYFSETQRNKGNFPGRFSGRQFSNSRSEMNVSTLELGDSALYLCASSLERTGVGETQYFGPGTRLLVL.

This clone is a singleton in its sample. This chain joins TRBV25-1 and TRBJ1-6; D may be TRBD1 (5 bases). V was clipped by 7 bases and J by 0 bases, with 19 bases between them. There are 18 residues in the CDR3. The germline gives CDR1 MGHDK, CDR2 SYGVNS. The CDR3 spells CASKPGLRISSYNSPLHF. The CDR3 DNA follows: TGTGCCAGCAAGCCGGGACTCAGAATTAGCTCCTATAATTCACCCCTCCACTTT. The whole variable domain, filled in from reference TRBV25-1 and TRBJ1-6, reads EADIYQTPRYLVIGTGKKITLECSQTMGHDKMYWYQQDPGMELHLIHYSYGVNSTEKGDLSSESTVSRIRTEHFPLTLESARPSHTSQYLCASKPGLRISSYNSPLHFGNGTRLTVT.

J is TRBJ1-6 and V is TRBV7-9; D call uncertain. Germline lookup yields CDR1 SEHNR and CDR2 FQNEAQ (reference sequence). V lost 5 bases and J lost 4, with 9 bases in between. This CDR3 has 14 residues. The CDR3 DNA is TGTGCCAGCAGCAAGCCCTATTATAATTCACCCCTCCACTTT. Translated, it gives CASSKPYYNSPLHF.

This sequence joins TRBV6-5 and TRBJ2-3; TRBD1 aligns across 9 bases. The CDR3 extends over 15 amino acids. The V and J ends lost 6 bases and 0 bases, in that order; junction bases with no gene match: 4. Per the germline V gene, CDR1 is MNHEY and CDR2 is SVGAGI. In DNA, the CDR3 is TGTGCCAGCAGCATCGGGACAGGGAGCACAGATACGCAGTATTTT. It is translated as CASSIGTGSTDTQYF.

This chain uses TRBV5-1 with TRBJ2-2; 7 bases match TRBD2. V shed 0 bases and J 5 bases; nucleotides not matched to a gene: 7. CDR1 and CDR2 from the germline V gene are SGHRS and YFSETQ. The CDR3 length is 16 residues. The DNA of the CDR3 is TGCGCCAGCAGCTTGGCGGGCGGGAGAGGTACCGGGGAGCTGTTTTTT. The encoded protein is CASSLAGGRGTGELFF.

Concerning this clone itself: The junction departs from the called germline gene at one end, perhaps through a read error. The rearrangement uses TRBV7-7 and TRBJ2-2, with 9 positions matching TRBD1. Germline V gives CDR1 SSHAT, CDR2 FNYEAQ (reference sequence). CDR3 length: 16 amino acids. CDR3 protein: CASSLGTGSNTGELFF. CDR3 sequence (DNA): TGTGCTAGCAGCTTAGGGACAGGGTCGAACACCGGGGAGCTGTTTTTT.

The genes are TRBV28 and TRBJ2-7; 8 bases agree with TRBD1. Looked up from germline, CDR1 is MDHEN and CDR2 is SYDVKM. This CDR3 has 15 residues. Trimming cost V 7 bases and J 3 bases; bases outside gene matches: 11. CDR3 residues: CASIRGGTGIYEQYF. CDR3 DNA sequence: TGTGCCAGCATTCGAGGGGGGACAGGAATCTACGAGCAGTACTTC.

The genes are TRBV2 and TRBJ1-2; 7 positions agree with TRBD1. There are 14 residues in the CDR3. Trimming removed 4 bases from V and 6 bases from J; junction bases left unmatched: 8. Germline-derived CDR1 and CDR2 are SNHLY and FYNNEI. The DNA of the CDR3 is TGTGCCAGCAGTGCGCTCGGGACAGCTGATGGCTACACCTTC. It specifies CASSALGTADGYTF.

The chain is built from TRBV29-1 and TRBJ2-7, with 12 bases fitting TRBD1. Per germline, CDR1 SQVTM and CDR2 ANQGSEA. V shed 6 bases, J shed 8 bases, and the junction held 8 bases outside the gene matches. The CDR3 contains 13 residues. CDR3 nucleotides: TGCAGCGTGGCCGGGACAGGGGGCCTAAAGCAGTACTTC. Its protein is CSVAGTGGLKQYF.

The chain employs TRBV3-1 (or the pseudogene TRBV3-2) and TRBJ2-1, with 9 nucleotides matching TRBD1. Germline V gives CDR1 LGHDT, CDR2 YNNKEL (reference sequence). The CDR3 consists of 15 residues. V dropped 4 bases and J dropped 6; count of bases not matched to a gene: 7. CDR3 protein: CASSLGQGISNEQFF. The CDR3 nucleotides read TGTGCCAGCAGCCTTGGACAGGGGATTAGCAATGAGCAGTTCTTC.

V is TRBV6-2 or TRBV6-3 and J is TRBJ2-7, with D perhaps matching TRBD1 (6 bases). The length of the CDR3 is 17 residues. Germline CDR1 and CDR2: MNHEY and SVGEGT. Trimming pared 2 bases from V and 3 bases from J, leaving 20 bases between. The CDR3 nucleotides are TGTGCCAGCAGTTACAAAGGCCCCCGGACAGAACGCTACGAGCAGTACTTC. Encoded protein: CASSYKGPRTERYEQYF.

The rearrangement uses TRBV4-1 and TRBJ2-1; the match to TRBD2 covers 7 bases. CDR1 and CDR2 from the germline V gene are MGHRA and YSYEKL. V lost 1 base to trimming and J lost 3 bases; unmatched junction nucleotides: 9. The CDR3 is made up of 17 amino acids. The CDR3 nucleotides are TGCGCCAGCAGCCAAGTGAGCCCGGGGGAGGGCTACAATGAGCAGTTCTTC. This codes for CASSQVSPGEGYNEQFF.